This TCR beta chain is drawn from a study of T cell changes during pregnancy in multiple sclerosis. Deletions cut 5 bases from V and 1 base from J, with 11 bases between. Germline CDR1 is MNHEY and CDR2 is SVGAGI. This CDR3 region has 14 residues. The data were produced by immunoSEQ multiplex PCR, yet TCRdb's version contains in-frame clones alone and is incomplete. This repertoire shows over 20,000 clones, less than 95% found once; its top ten account for 0.67%. This TCR was recovered from a female donor in good health, enrolled as a control in a pregnancy study. This rearrangement joins TRBV6-5 to TRBJ1-2; D gene unclear. The input for sequencing was CD4+ T cells from peripheral blood mononuclear cells, taken in the third trimester of pregnancy. The CDR3: CASSQRAFNYGYTF. The CDR3 bases are TGTGCCAGCAGTCAACGAGCTTTTAACTATGGCTACACCTTC.